This TCR beta chain was identified during a study of vaccination effects on CD4 cells after COVID-19 (dated by TCRdb to 2022 to 2024). Background for the entire study: Across the study, the median time from the second dose to post-vaccine sampling was 72 days (range 14 to 241). In both COVID-19 convalescent patients and infection-naive vaccine recipients, the study compared SARS-CoV-2 spike-specific CD4+ TCR repertoires from before mRNA vaccination with those from after it. The full study included fewer than eleven COVID-19 convalescent patients and a few SARS-CoV-2-naive healthy vaccine recipients. Cultures from other donors in the study were sequenced using the Oncomine TCR Beta short-read assay on an Illumina iSeq 100.

On the study overall, not on this receptor specifically: Among healthy vaccine recipients, nearly all vaccine-induced clones were SARS-CoV-2 mono-reactive, and only 1 of 255 was cross-reactive with common cold coronaviruses. The study was limited by a small number of convalescent patients, and early post-infection timepoints were lacking. Both infection-induced and vaccine-induced clones contracted markedly at late post-vaccination timepoints, which is consistent with waning T cell responses.

About this clone itself: The clone's antigen remains unknown. Within one base of it there is no much larger clone, and no base qualities were kept.

The library was prepared using the immunoSEQ multiplex PCR assay. DNA from the cultured, isolated CD4+ T cells was subjected to TCR beta CDR3 sequencing. Concerning the study's data processing: The analysis removed non-productive TCR sequences, trimmed reads to the CDR3 region, and retained only CDR3s that were 7 or more amino acids long. Antigen-specific clonotypes were identified using the MANAFEST web app by comparison of expansion in peptide wells against reference cultures. To count as positive, a clone had to show expansion at FDR<0.05 compared with the reference and with all other wells, an odds ratio above 5, and a frequency above 0.1% in two replicate wells. A clonotype was called cross-reactive if it was significantly expanded both in SARS-CoV-2 spike wells and in at least one common cold coronavirus spike condition. CDR3 similarity was assessed by Levenshtein distance with the stringdist R package, and unrooted trees were built with ape in R 3.6.1. Drawn from immuneACCESS, this table holds only the in-frame rearrangements with V and J called that TCRdb kept. Clones are partly lost; checked studies trace under half to an unresolved V gene and leave the rest unexplained. V and J calls and clone size follow that table, whereas D and trimming were derived from the DNA. The sample table records tens of thousands of clones; around 77% of these occur just once. In total, the top ten clones hold under 1.2% of the sample.

To identify antigen-specific CD4+ T cell clonotypes by their expansion, the ViraFEST assay first stimulated PBMC with viral peptide pools and then applied TCR sequencing. After less than 13 days of culture, CD4+ T cells were isolated with the EasySep CD4+ T cell isolation kit. Participants received two doses of either the BNT162b2 or the mRNA-1273 mRNA SARS-CoV-2 vaccine. None of the healthy vaccine recipients had a prior SARS-CoV-2 infection, which was confirmed by nucleocapsid antibody tests that came back negative both before and after vaccination. Each well held some 1.9 million PBMC cultured in IMDM containing roughly 5% human AB serum, 8 to 10 IU/ml IL-2 and gentamicin, along with around 9.1 ug/ml peptides. Half of the culture medium was replaced with fresh IL-2-containing medium on days 3 and 7. Unless noted otherwise, every peptide stimulation condition was grown in triplicate wells. PBMC were separated from whole blood using Ficoll-Paque Plus gradient centrifugation and were then either cryopreserved at -140C or used fresh. Overlapping peptide pools spanned the spike proteins of SARS-CoV-2 and the common cold coronaviruses HCoV-NL63, HCoV-OC43 and HCoV-229E. Genomic DNA was extracted from cultured CD4+ T cells with the QIAamp micro DNA kit.

Cut back by 4 bases and 8 bases, the V and J ends lie 11 bases apart. Its CDR3 holds 12 amino acids, cysteine through phenylalanine. Left in the record is the CDR3 DNA by itself, 36 bases read in frame from the first base. The clonotype originates from a human donor who received a COVID-19 vaccine. Sequences were derived from CD4+ T cells from PBMCs cultured with HCoV-OC43 spike peptides, sampled after COVID-19 vaccination. The sample's cell subset or site, from its label and the paper: HCoV-OC43 spike overlapping peptide pool stimulation. Recombination linked TRBV12-3 or TRBV12-4 to TRBJ1-2, and TRBD1 may be the D gene, going by 6 matching bases. The CDR3 loop reads CASSYRVQGYTF. The bases are TGTGCCAGCAGTTACAGGGTTCAGGGCTACACCTTC.